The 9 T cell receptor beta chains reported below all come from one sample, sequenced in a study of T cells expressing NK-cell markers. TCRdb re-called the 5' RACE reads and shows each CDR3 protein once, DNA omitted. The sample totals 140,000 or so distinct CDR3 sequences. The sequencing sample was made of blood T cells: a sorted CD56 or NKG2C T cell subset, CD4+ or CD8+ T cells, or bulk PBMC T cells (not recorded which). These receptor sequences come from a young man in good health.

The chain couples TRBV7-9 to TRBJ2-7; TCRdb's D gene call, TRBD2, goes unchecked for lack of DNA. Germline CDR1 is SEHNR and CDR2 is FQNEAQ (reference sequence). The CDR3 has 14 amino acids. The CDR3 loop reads CASSAPGLDYEQYF.

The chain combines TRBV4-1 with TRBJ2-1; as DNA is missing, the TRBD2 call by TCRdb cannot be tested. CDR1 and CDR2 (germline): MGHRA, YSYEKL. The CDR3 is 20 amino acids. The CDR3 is CASSPTPGLADTLARNEQFF.

CDR3 in amino acids: CASSFTLGGEAFF. The chain has TRBV5-1 and TRBJ1-1; TCRdb picks TRBD1, but there is no DNA to check that call. Germline lookup yields CDR1 SGHRS and CDR2 YFSETQ. This CDR3 is 13 amino acids long.

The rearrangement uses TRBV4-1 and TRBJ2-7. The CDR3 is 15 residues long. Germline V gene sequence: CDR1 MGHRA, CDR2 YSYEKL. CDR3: CASSQGNMGSYEQYF.

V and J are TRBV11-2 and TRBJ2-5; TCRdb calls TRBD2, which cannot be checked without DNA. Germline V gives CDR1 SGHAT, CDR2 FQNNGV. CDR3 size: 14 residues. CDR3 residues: CASSPPGLLETQYF. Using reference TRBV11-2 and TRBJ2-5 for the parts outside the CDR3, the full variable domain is EAGVAQSPRYKIIEKRQSVAFWCNPISGHATLYWYQQILGQGPKLLIQFQNNGVVDDSQLPKDRFSAERLKGVDSTLKIQPAKLEDSAVYLCASSPPGLLETQYFGPGTRLLVL.

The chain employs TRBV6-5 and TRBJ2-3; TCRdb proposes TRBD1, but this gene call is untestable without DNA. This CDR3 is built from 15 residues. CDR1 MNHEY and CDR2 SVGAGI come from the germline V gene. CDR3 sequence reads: CASSSVGLRADTQYF.

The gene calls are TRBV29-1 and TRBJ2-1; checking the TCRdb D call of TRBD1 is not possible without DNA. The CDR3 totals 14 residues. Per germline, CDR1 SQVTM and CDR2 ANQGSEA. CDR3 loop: CSATGQGIYNEQFF.

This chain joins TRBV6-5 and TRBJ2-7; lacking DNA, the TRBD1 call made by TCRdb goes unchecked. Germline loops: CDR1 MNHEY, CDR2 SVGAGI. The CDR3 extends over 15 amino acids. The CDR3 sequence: CASSYAGGKIYEQYF.

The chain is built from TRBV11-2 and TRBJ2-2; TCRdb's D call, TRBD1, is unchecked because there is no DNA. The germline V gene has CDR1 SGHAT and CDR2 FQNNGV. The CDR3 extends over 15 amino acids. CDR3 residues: CASSSLTGRTGELFF.